This TCR beta chain was captured by sequencing in a study of CD8+CD57+ T cells in acquired aplastic anemia. About the study: An average of roughly 3 ug of DNA was obtained from sorted CD4+ and CD8+ cells. CD4+ reads averaged approximately 11 million in healthy donors.

General study points: Researchers report that around 29 CD8+ CDR3 sequences appeared in both patients and controls. Significant differences in CD8+ Simpson's diversity were not observed between patients and controls.

The template used for profiling TCR beta VDJ and CDR3 was genomic DNA. TCRdb ran MiXCR on the reads and lists one entry per CDR3 protein. The sample contains over 200,000 distinct CDR3 sequences, over 60% of which appear only once. For this clonotype: No antigen is known for it.

The sample taken for sequencing was sorted CD4+, CD8+, or CD8+CD57+ T cells (not recorded which) from PBMCs. The origin of this receptor is a human donor in good health.

CDR3 nucleotides: TGTGCCAGTAGTGACGCAGGGGGGGCTTCCCAGCCCCAGCATTTT. Protein product: CASSDAGGASQPQHF. The chain links TRBV19 to TRBJ1-5; 7 bases map to TRBD1. Trimming at V came to 5 bases and at J to 7 bases, leaving 11 bases not matched to a gene. The germline CDR1 and CDR2 sequences are LNHDA and SQIVND (reference sequence). The length of the CDR3 is 15 residues.